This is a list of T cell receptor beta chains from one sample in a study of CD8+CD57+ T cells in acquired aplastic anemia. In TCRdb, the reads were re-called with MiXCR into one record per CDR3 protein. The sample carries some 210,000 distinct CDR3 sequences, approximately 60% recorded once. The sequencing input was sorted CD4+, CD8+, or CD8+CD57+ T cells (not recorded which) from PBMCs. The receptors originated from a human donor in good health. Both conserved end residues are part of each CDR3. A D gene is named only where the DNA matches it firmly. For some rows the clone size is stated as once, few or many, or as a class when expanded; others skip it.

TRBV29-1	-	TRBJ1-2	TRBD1	CSVESGTGSGYTF	TGCAGCGTGGAATCCGGGACAGGGAGCGGCTACACCTTC
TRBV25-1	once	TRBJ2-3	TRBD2	CASSEWLAGVSDTQYF	TGTGCCAGCAGTGAATGGCTAGCGGGAGTATCGGATACGCAGTATTTT
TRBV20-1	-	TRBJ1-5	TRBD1	CSARSQGPQPQHF	TGCAGTGCTAGATCACAGGGGCCTCAGCCCCAGCATTTT
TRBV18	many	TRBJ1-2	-	CASSPQPGQGYTF	TGTGCCAGCTCACCCCAACCGGGTCAGGGCTACACCTTC
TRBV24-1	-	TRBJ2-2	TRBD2	CASSGRDGRHTGELFF	TGTGCCAGCAGTGGTCGGGACGGGAGGCACACCGGGGAGCTGTTTTTT
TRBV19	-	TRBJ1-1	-	CASSIQGDTEAFF	TGTGCCAGTAGTATACAGGGTGACACTGAAGCTTTCTTT
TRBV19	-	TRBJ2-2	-	CASSIWEKTGELFF	TGTGCCAGTAGTATCTGGGAGAAAACCGGGGAGCTGTTTTTT
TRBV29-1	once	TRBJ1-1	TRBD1	CSVGTGGTTEAFF	TGCAGCGTAGGGACAGGGGGGACCACTGAAGCTTTCTTT
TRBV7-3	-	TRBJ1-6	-	CVSSFSLKSPLHF	TGTGTCAGCAGCTTTTCCCTTAAATCACCCCTCCACTTT
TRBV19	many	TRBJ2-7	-	CASSIGRLEDYEQYF	TGTGCCAGTAGTATTGGGCGACTAGAAGACTACGAGCAGTACTTC
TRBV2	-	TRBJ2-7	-	CASSASPTYEQYF	TGTGCCAGCAGTGCGTCCCCAACCTACGAGCAGTACTTC
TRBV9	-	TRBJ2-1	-	CASSDDRGFHEQFF	TGTGCCAGCAGCGATGACCGGGGCTTCCATGAGCAGTTCTTC
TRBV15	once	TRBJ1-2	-	CATSREYGDLRAAGYTF	TGTGCCACCAGCAGAGAATACGGGGACCTAAGGGCAGCTGGCTACACCTTC
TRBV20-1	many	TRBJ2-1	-	CSARDRLHNEQFF	TGCAGTGCTAGAGACAGGCTCCACAATGAGCAGTTCTTC
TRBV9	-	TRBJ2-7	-	CASSAYSGPSYEQYF	TGTGCCAGCAGCGCGTACTCGGGCCCCTCCTACGAGCAGTACTTC
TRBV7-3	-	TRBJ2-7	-	CASSPPGEDEQYF	TGTGCCAGCAGCCCGCCGGGCGAGGACGAGCAGTACTTC
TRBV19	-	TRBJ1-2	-	CASSPTDGNTF	TGTGCCAGTAGCCCGACAGATGGAAACACCTTC
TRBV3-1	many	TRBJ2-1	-	CASSQVGQGYNEQFF	TGTGCCAGCAGCCAAGTGGGGCAGGGCTACAATGAGCAGTTCTTC
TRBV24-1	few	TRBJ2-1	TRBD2	CATSDPSGSSYNEQFF	TGTGCCACCAGTGATCCGAGCGGGAGCTCCTACAATGAGCAGTTCTTC
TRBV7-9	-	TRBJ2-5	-	CASRLLQETQYF	TGTGCCAGCAGGCTTCTTCAAGAGACCCAGTACTTC
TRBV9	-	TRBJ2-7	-	CASPPYEQYF	TGTGCCAGCCCCCCCTACGAGCAGTACTTC
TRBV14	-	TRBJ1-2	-	CASSLSLREGGYTF	TGTGCCAGCAGCCTATCCCTAAGGGAGGGTGGCTACACCTTC
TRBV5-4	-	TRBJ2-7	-	CASSLEGNSYEQYF	TGTGCCAGCAGCTTGGAAGGGAACTCCTACGAGCAGTACTTC
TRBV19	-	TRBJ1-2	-	CASSTSYGYTF	TGTGCCAGTAGTACGTCCTATGGCTACACCTTC
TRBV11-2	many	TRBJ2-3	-	CASSPILGGGGDTQYF	TGTGCCAGCAGCCCAATTCTAGGGGGGGGCGGGGATACGCAGTATTTT
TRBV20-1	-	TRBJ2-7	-	CSAKEPTGEQYF	TGCAGTGCTAAGGAACCCACGGGCGAGCAGTACTTC
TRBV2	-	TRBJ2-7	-	CASRVNTGFCF	TGTGCCAGCAGGGTAAACACAGGGTTTTGCTTC
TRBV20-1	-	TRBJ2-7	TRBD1	CSASETGVPYEQYF	TGCAGTGCTAGTGAGACAGGGGTCCCCTACGAGCAGTACTTC
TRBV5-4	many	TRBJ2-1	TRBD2	CASSGWDLAGESFEQFF	TGTGCCAGCAGCGGATGGGATCTAGCGGGAGAATCCTTTGAGCAGTTCTTC
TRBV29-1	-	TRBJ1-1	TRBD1	CSVVQGGTEAFF	TGCAGCGTTGTTCAGGGGGGAACTGAAGCTTTCTTT
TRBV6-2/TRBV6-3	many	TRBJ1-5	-	CASSYTGRLADQPQHF	TGTGCCAGCAGTTACACGGGACGGCTCGCAGATCAGCCCCAGCATTTT
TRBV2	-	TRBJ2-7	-	CASSESSYEQYF	TGTGCCAGCAGTGAATCGTCCTACGAGCAGTACTTC
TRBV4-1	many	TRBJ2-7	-	CASSQDFRGLSYEQYF	TGCGCCAGCAGCCAAGATTTCCGGGGCCTCTCCTACGAGCAGTACTTC
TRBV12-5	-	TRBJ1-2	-	CASGLGYSNYGYTF	TGTGCTAGTGGTTTAGGGTATTCTAACTATGGCTACACCTTC
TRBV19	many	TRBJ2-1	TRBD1	CASSAGQGGEQFF	TGTGCCAGTAGTGCGGGACAGGGTGGCGAGCAGTTCTTC
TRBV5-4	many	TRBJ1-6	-	CASSLGGPYNSPLHF	TGTGCCAGCAGCTTGGGGGGTCCGTATAATTCACCCCTCCACTTT
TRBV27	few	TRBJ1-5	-	CASSLGPNSNQPQHF	TGTGCCAGCAGTTTGGGACCTAATAGCAATCAGCCCCAGCATTTT
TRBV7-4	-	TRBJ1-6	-	CASSLRTGFESPLHF	TGTGCCAGCAGCTTAAGAACAGGGTTTGAGTCACCCCTCCACTTT
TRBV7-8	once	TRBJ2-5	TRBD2	CASSLARLAGEGETQYF	TGTGCCAGCAGCTTAGCCCGACTAGCGGGGGAGGGAGAGACCCAGTACTTC
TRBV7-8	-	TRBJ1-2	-	CASSPEGGGGYTF	TGTGCCAGCAGCCCAGAGGGGGGAGGTGGCTACACCTTC
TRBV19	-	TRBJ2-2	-	CASSRQANTGELFF	TGTGCCAGTAGCCGACAGGCCAACACCGGGGAGCTGTTTTTT
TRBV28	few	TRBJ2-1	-	CASTLQGSRYNEQFF	TGTGCCAGCACCCTGCAGGGATCCCGCTACAATGAGCAGTTCTTC
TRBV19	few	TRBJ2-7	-	CASTDTYEQYF	TGTGCCAGTACCGATACCTACGAGCAGTACTTC
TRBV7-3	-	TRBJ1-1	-	CASSLIQPTGRPHEAFF	TGTGCCAGCAGCTTAATTCAGCCCACAGGGCGTCCCCATGAAGCTTTCTTT
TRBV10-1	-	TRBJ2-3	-	CASSELPGTRTDTQYF	TGCGCCAGCAGTGAGCTACCCGGGACCCGCACAGATACGCAGTATTTT